Below, one TCR beta chain is given with its context. What it binds is not known. The sample originates from a study of a mutant IDH1 vaccine in newly diagnosed glioma. Whole-study context: Patients under treatment included about 62% males and about 40% females and had a mean age of roughly 43 years.

Time point specified: week 35, safety follow-up. In the vaccine, a single dose held 300 ug of the mutant IDH1 20-mer peptide, along with topical imiquimod. Clones were sequenced by immunoSEQ multiplex PCR, and TCRdb holds only the in-frame ones, with some missing. The sample lists fewer than 35,000 clones, roughly 86% occurring once. The CDR3 runs to 13 residues. The specimen was PBMCs, collected from a glioma patient whose treatment included an IDH1 peptide vaccine. This clonotype was sampled from a man aged 25 to 40 with glioma. This chain uses TRBV21-1 with TRBJ1-1; TRBD1 was called by the table and not checked on the DNA. TRBV21-1 is described as a pseudogene. For the CDR3, the DNA is TGTGCCATCGCCCAGGGGAGGAACACTGAAGCTTTCTTT. It specifies CAIAQGRNTEAFF.